This T cell receptor (beta chain) stems from a study of shared clonotypes between healthy human individuals. Study conclusions and caveats: For naive CD4 cells, approximately 4.7% of clonotypes were shared across a few donors. For sorted subsets, rarefaction showed incomplete sequencing despite large depth.

Produced via immunoSEQ multiplex PCR; TCRdb's table is partial and in-frame only. The sample lists under 1,100,000 clones; 70% to 80% were seen once. Concerning this clone itself: The antigen is undetermined.

The germline gives CDR1 SGDLS, CDR2 YYNGEE. The CDR3 has 14 amino acids. The V gene end was trimmed by 3 bases and the J gene end by 5 bases; junction bases not matched to a gene: 7. The chain couples TRBV9 to TRBJ1-1; 7 nucleotides match TRBD1. Sequencing was done on a sample of memory CD4+ T cells from PBMCs. As for subset: CD45RA-negative fraction. This TCR came from a man younger than 35 in good health. Some clones in this sample may be carry-over from other donors' samples. CDR3 nucleotides: TGTGCCAGCAGCGGTGACAGGGAGGAAACTGAAGCTTTCTTT. It yields the protein CASSGDREETEAFF.